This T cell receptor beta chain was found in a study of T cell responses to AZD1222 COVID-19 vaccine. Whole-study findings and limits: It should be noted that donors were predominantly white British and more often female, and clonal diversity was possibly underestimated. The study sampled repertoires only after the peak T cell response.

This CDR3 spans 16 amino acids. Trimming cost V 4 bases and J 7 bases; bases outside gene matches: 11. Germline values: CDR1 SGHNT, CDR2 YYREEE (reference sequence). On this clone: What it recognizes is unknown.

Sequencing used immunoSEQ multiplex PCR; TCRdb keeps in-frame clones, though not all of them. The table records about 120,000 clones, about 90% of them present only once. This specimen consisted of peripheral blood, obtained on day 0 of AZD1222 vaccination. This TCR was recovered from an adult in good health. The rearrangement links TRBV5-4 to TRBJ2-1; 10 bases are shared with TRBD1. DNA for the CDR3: TGTGCCAGCAGCCCCCCCGTAGGACAGGGGGGGAATGAGCAGTTCTTC. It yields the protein CASSPPVGQGGNEQFF.